One and the same sample provided the 24 T cell receptor beta chains below, sequenced in a study of T cells in Graves' hyperthyroidism and ophthalmopathy. Amplified TCR beta CDR3 regions derived from RNA transcripts. First-round RT-PCR with HTBI primers amplified the TCR CDR3 region. TCRdb re-analysed the multiplex PCR reads in MiXCR, keeping a single row per CDR3 protein. The sample holds fewer than 650,000 distinct CDR3 sequences, 14% seen once. Sequenced material: blood. The source of these receptors is a woman between 40 and 55 years old with Graves' hyperthyroidism.

There are a few counts of this clonotype. The chain joins TRBV5-1 to TRBJ1-5; no definite D call. Trimming shortened V by 4 bases and J by 6 bases, and 11 bases separated the two germline ends. Germline CDR1 is SGHRS and CDR2 is YFSETQ. The CDR3 totals 13 residues. Here the CDR3 reads CASSADPSQPQHF. The CDR3 DNA is TGCGCCAGCAGCGCGGACCCGTCTCAGCCCCAGCATTTT.

This clonotype has at least ten counts. The genes are TRBV5-1 and TRBJ2-3, with 11 bases matching TRBD2. Germline loops: CDR1 SGHRS, CDR2 YFSETQ. CDR3 length equals 17 residues. The trim removed 1 base at V and 1 base at J, leaving 5 bases unmatched. CDR3 sequence (DNA): TGCGCCAGCAGCTTGTTTCTGACTAGCGGGGGCACAGATACGCAGTATTTT. Protein sequence: CASSLFLTSGGTDTQYF.

The rearrangement links TRBV9 to TRBJ2-1; 7 bases fit TRBD2. Germline-derived CDR1 and CDR2 are SGDLS and YYNGEE. The CDR3 is 17 amino acids. The J segment lost 8 bases and the V segment lost 0 bases, leaving 14 bases of the junction unmatched. CDR3 nucleotide sequence: TGTGCCAGCAGCGTAGCCGGGGGGTCGACAGTTGGCGATGAGCAGTTCTTC. Translating gives CASSVAGGSTVGDEQFF.

This clonotype showed up many times. CDR3 in amino acids: CASSLLNRLRGLPNTGELFF. The DNA of the CDR3 is TGTGCCAGCAGCTTATTGAACCGTTTGAGAGGACTTCCGAACACCGGGGAGCTGTTTTTT. The J gene is TRBJ2-2, the V gene TRBV11-2; D is possibly TRBD2 (5 bases). V was pared by 2 bases and J by 0 bases, with 22 bases between. This CDR3 region has 20 residues. Germline V gene data show CDR1 as SGHAT and CDR2 as FQNNGV.

This clonotype was recorded many times. The CDR3 here is CASSRGSLNEQYF. CDR3 in DNA: TGTGCCAGCTCACGTGGGTCGTTAAACGAGCAGTACTTC. The chain couples TRBV18 to TRBJ2-7; no reliable D call. Germline CDR1 is KGHSH and CDR2 is LQKENI. V was clipped by 4 bases and J by 5 bases, with 12 bases between them. The CDR3 is 13 amino acids.

This clonotype was seen ten or more times. V is TRBV27 and J is TRBJ1-4; TRBD1 might be the D (5 bases). CDR1 is MNHEY, CDR2 SMNVEV, per germline (reference sequence). The CDR3 spans 15 residues. V lost 5 bases and J lost 5, with 15 bases in between. As DNA, the CDR3 is TGTGCCAGCAGTCCGCCAGGGACTATAAATGAAAAACTGTTTTTT. Translating gives CASSPPGTINEKLFF.

The V and J genes are TRBV6-1 and TRBJ2-2; either TRBD1 or TRBD2 may fit D (5 bases each). The CDR3 sequence is 16 residues long. Germline V gene data show CDR1 as MNHNS and CDR2 as SASEGT. Deletions cut 5 bases from V and 2 bases from J, with 15 bases between. CDR3 in amino acids: CASSYLGTYNTGELFF. The CDR3 DNA follows: TGTGCCAGCAGTTATTTGGGGACCTATAACACCGGGGAGCTGTTTTTT.

This clonotype was observed many times. The chain combines TRBV20-1 with TRBJ2-5; D may correspond to TRBD1 or TRBD2 (5 bases each). The ends were cut back, 6 bases at V and 2 bases at J, with 25 bases in the middle. CDR1 is DFQATT, CDR2 SNEGSKA, per germline (reference sequence). The CDR3 is 17 amino acids. In DNA form, the CDR3 reads TGCAGTGCCCAACTCCCAATCCGGGACCGCGTGCAAGAGACCCAGTACTTC. As protein: CSAQLPIRDRVQETQYF.

This clonotype was picked up many times. This chain joins TRBV30 and TRBJ2-1, with 8 nucleotides matching TRBD1. The CDR3 is 14 residues long. Unmatched junction bases numbered 4, after V lost 2 bases and J lost 4 bases. The germline V gene encodes CDR1 GTSNPN and CDR2 SVGIG (reference sequence). In nucleotides, the CDR3 is TGTGCCTGGAGTCCCGGGACAGGATACAATGAGCAGTTCTTC. Amino acid sequence: CAWSPGTGYNEQFF.

The chain links TRBV28 to TRBJ2-7; D may match TRBD1 or TRBD2 (5 bases each). Germline V gene sequence: CDR1 MDHEN, CDR2 SYDVKM. V was clipped by 4 bases and J by 1 base, with 14 bases between them. CDR3 length equals 15 residues. This chain's CDR3 is CASSSGASKSYEQYF. As DNA, the CDR3 is TGTGCCAGCAGTTCCGGGGCTTCCAAATCCTACGAGCAGTACTTC.

This chain links TRBV27 with TRBJ2-7; TRBD2 matches at 12 bases. This CDR3 region has 17 residues. The ends lost 8 bases at V and 3 bases at J; junction bases unmatched: 14. From germline, CDR1 is MNHEY and CDR2 SMNVEV (reference sequence). CDR3 DNA: TGTGCCAGCCGGAGGACTAGCGGGACCCGAAGTCTCTACGAGCAGTACTTC. Its protein product is CASRRTSGTRSLYEQYF.

At least ten counts were recorded for this clonotype. The CDR3 here is CASSYQTRAFF. CDR3 DNA: TGTGCCAGCAGTTACCAAACCAGGGCTTTCTTT. V and J are TRBV6-2 or TRBV6-3 and TRBJ1-1; D gene uncertain. The CDR3 spans 11 residues. V lost 2 bases to trimming and J lost 11 bases, with 9 bases between them. Germline-derived CDR1 and CDR2 are MNHEY and SVGEGT.

There are many counts of this clonotype. This rearrangement joins TRBV5-1 to TRBJ2-1; 10 bases map to TRBD2. This CDR3 is 15 amino acids long. Trimming took 0 bases from V and 8 from J; bases not matched to a gene: 5. Germline assignment: CDR1 SGHRS and CDR2 YFSETQ. Here the CDR3 reads CASSLDLAGVDEQFF. DNA of the CDR3: TGCGCCAGCAGCTTGGATCTAGCGGGAGTCGATGAGCAGTTCTTC.

This clonotype has at least ten counts. The genes are TRBV28 and TRBJ1-1; 7 bases match TRBD1. The trim removed 7 bases at V and 4 bases at J, leaving 9 bases unmatched. This CDR3 spans 14 amino acids. CDR1 is MDHEN, CDR2 SYDVKM, per germline. The CDR3 spells CASTARGTVTEAFF. Here the CDR3 DNA reads TGTGCCAGCACCGCGAGGGGGACAGTCACTGAAGCTTTCTTT.

This clonotype appeared a few times. The chain employs TRBV20-1 and TRBJ2-1; 7 bases are a match to TRBD2. V was clipped by 1 base and J by 6 bases; unmatched bases: 6. CDR1 is DFQATT, CDR2 SNEGSKA, per germline (reference sequence). The CDR3 is 14 residues long. CDR3 residues: CSARVWLAVNEQFF. CDR3 DNA: TGCAGTGCTAGAGTTTGGCTAGCGGTCAATGAGCAGTTCTTC.

This clonotype has at least ten counts. The chain links TRBV15 to TRBJ1-3; D uncertain. The V gene's germline CDR1 is LNHNV and CDR2 YYDKDF (reference sequence). The CDR3 sequence is 14 residues long. V lost 6 bases and J 0 bases, leaving 9 bases between the germline ends. This chain's CDR3 is CATRQESSGNTIYF. The CDR3 DNA reads TGTGCCACCAGGCAGGAGAGCTCTGGAAACACCATATATTTT. Full variable domain (remainder filled in from reference TRBV15 and TRBJ1-3): DAMVIQNPRYQVTQFGKPVTLSCSQTLNHNVMYWYQQKSSQAPKLLFHYYDKDFNNEADTPDNFQSRRPNTSFCFLDIRSPGLGDTAMYLCATRQESSGNTIYFGEGSWLTVV.

This clonotype appeared many times. The CDR3 spells CASSLAIRETQYF. DNA of the CDR3: TGTGCCAGCAGCTTGGCCATCAGGGAGACCCAGTACTTC. V and J are TRBV5-6 and TRBJ2-5; D unresolved. Germline V gene lookup returns CDR1 SGHDT and CDR2 YYEEEE. Between the trimmed V and J ends, which lost 0 bases and 5 bases, there was a span of 8 bases. This CDR3 is built from 13 residues.

The chain carries TRBV4-2 and TRBJ2-1, with D possibly being TRBD2 (6 bases). This CDR3 is built from 13 residues. Germline CDR1 is LGHNA and CDR2 is YNFKEQ. The V end lost 7 bases, the J end lost 6 bases, and 13 bases lay between the germline ends. The CDR3 loop reads CASTRGEANEQFF. CDR3 DNA sequence: TGTGCCAGCACCCGTGGGGAGGCCAATGAGCAGTTCTTC.

This clonotype was seen repeatedly, ten times or more. The chain has TRBV6-5 and TRBJ2-7; 9 bases are a match to TRBD1. The CDR3 runs to 14 residues. Germline V lookup: CDR1 MNHEY, CDR2 SVGAGI. V trimming: 2 bases; J trimming: 2 bases; junction bases outside the gene matches: 1. The CDR3 nucleotides are TGTGCCAGCAGTTACCGACAGGGGGCCTACGAGCAGTACTTC. Translated, it gives CASSYRQGAYEQYF.

The rearrangement uses TRBV19 and TRBJ2-1; possible D gene TRBD2, 7 bases. CDR1 and CDR2 from the germline V gene are LNHDA and SQIVND (reference sequence). Between the trimmed V and J ends, which lost 3 bases and 2 bases, there was a span of 11 bases. This CDR3 has 15 amino acids. CDR3 nucleotides: TGTGCCAGTAGTATGCGGGGGCCTCCCTACAATGAGCAGTTCTTC. Its protein is CASSMRGPPYNEQFF.

This clonotype was recorded many times. V is TRBV18 and J is TRBJ1-1; TRBD1 matches at 7 bases. This CDR3 is 14 amino acids long. Germline assignment: CDR1 KGHSH and CDR2 LQKENI. J gave up 1 base and V 6 bases, and 5 bases lay outside the gene matches. The CDR3 protein is CASSLRGRNTEAFF. The DNA for the CDR3 is TGTGCCAGCTCCCTCAGGGGGAGGAACACTGAAGCTTTCTTT.

The chain has TRBV14 and TRBJ2-5; 7 nucleotides align to TRBD2. V was pared by 3 bases and J by 1 base, with 11 bases of the junction left unmatched. Germline CDR1 reads SGHDN; CDR2 reads FVKESK. The CDR3 runs 17 residues. The CDR3 region is CASSHLATAGFQETQYF. CDR3 nucleotide sequence: TGTGCCAGCAGCCACCTGGCGACAGCGGGGTTCCAAGAGACCCAGTACTTC.

The V and J genes are TRBV4-1 and TRBJ2-3; 7 nucleotides align to TRBD2. There are 15 residues in the CDR3. The V segment lost 2 bases and the J segment 4 bases; nucleotides outside the gene matches: 6. The germline CDR1 and CDR2 sequences are MGHRA and YSYEKL. This chain's CDR3 is CASSQSGLVADTQYF. DNA of the CDR3: TGCGCCAGCAGCCAATCAGGACTAGTGGCAGATACGCAGTATTTT.

V and J are TRBV10-2 and TRBJ1-2; the D gene is possibly TRBD1 (5 bases). The length of the CDR3 is 15 residues. Trimming removed 6 bases at V and 0 bases at J, with 14 bases between. CDR1 is WSHSY and CDR2 is SAAADI in the germline V gene. The CDR3 sequence is CASSRGTLTNYGYTF. CDR3 nucleotide sequence: TGCGCCAGCAGCCGGGGGACTTTAACTAACTATGGCTACACCTTC.